This T cell receptor beta chain is drawn from a study of cytomegalovirus exposure and HLA in healthy donors. General study points: The authors considered a cluster of highly shared sequence variants likely to be a sequencing artifact.

Remarks on this clone: What it recognizes is unknown.

Germline CDR1 reads MNHEY; CDR2 reads SMNVEV (reference sequence). The CDR3 has 15 amino acids. V shed 0 bases, J shed 4 bases, and the junction held 2 bases outside the gene matches. These donors, healthy bone marrow donors, were studied. Both 60 Vbeta primers and 13 Jbeta primers went into the PCR. Method: immunoSEQ multiplex PCR; TCRdb's copy keeps in-frame clones and lacks some. Of about 200,000 clones in the sample, around 85% were seen once. Sequencing used PBMCs. The rearrangement links TRBV27 to TRBJ2-2; 7 positions agree with TRBD2. The receptor's source is a man between 50 and 59 years old in good health and CMV-seronegative. CDR3 sequence (DNA): TGTGCCAGCAGTTTATCTACTAGCGTCACCGGGGAGCTGTTTTTT. Translated, it gives CASSLSTSVTGELFF.